These 27 T cell receptor beta chains share one sample of origin, sequenced in a study of T-cell reconstitution after alpha-beta-depleted transplantation in children. Unique molecular identifiers were used to barcode this TCRbeta library. TCRdb ran MiXCR on the PCR reads and lists one entry per CDR3 protein. Here the sample spans 600,000 to 700,000 distinct CDR3 sequences, roughly 17% being singletons. This specimen was PBMCs from the stem cell graft donor, taken from the stem cell graft. These receptors were obtained from a human donor who donated a stem cell graft to a child with acute myeloid leukemia.

This clonotype has only a few counts. V usage is TRBV12-3 or TRBV12-4 and J usage is TRBJ2-3, with D unclear. Trimming took 7 bases from V and 6 from J, leaving 17 bases between them. The CDR3 runs to 14 residues. The CDR3 protein is CASTLDLPPDTQYF. The CDR3, as DNA: TGTGCCAGCACCCTGGACCTACCACCGGATACGCAGTATTTT.

The genes are TRBV12-3 or TRBV12-4 and TRBJ1-1; D possibly corresponds to TRBD1 (5 bases). V was clipped by 2 bases and J by 1 base, with 11 bases between them. The CDR3 spans 15 residues. CDR3 amino acids: CASSLRPGGNTEAFF. DNA of the CDR3: TGTGCCAGCAGTTTACGACCGGGGGGGAACACTGAAGCTTTCTTT.

At least ten counts were recorded for this clonotype. J is TRBJ1-6 and V is TRBV20-1; TRBD1 matches at 7 bases. Trimming removed 2 bases from V and 7 bases from J; junction bases left unmatched: 2. The germline V gene encodes CDR1 DFQATT and CDR2 SNEGSKA (reference sequence). The CDR3 loop spans 13 amino acids. CDR3 in amino acids: CSARRDRNSPLHF. CDR3 coding DNA: TGCAGTGCTAGACGGGACAGAAATTCACCCCTCCACTTT.

This clonotype was recorded at least ten times. DNA for the CDR3: TGCAGTGCTACAATGTGGGGCCCCTTGGTGAACACTGAAGCTTTCTTT. Translating it yields CSATMWGPLVNTEAFF. This chain links TRBV20-1 with TRBJ1-1; D is possibly TRBD1 (5 bases). CDR1 DFQATT and CDR2 SNEGSKA come from the germline V gene (reference sequence). V lost 4 bases and J lost 0, with 18 bases in between. The CDR3 consists of 16 residues.

This clonotype was detected ten times or more. The chain employs TRBV20-1 and TRBJ2-1; 12 positions agree with TRBD2. The germline V gene encodes CDR1 DFQATT and CDR2 SNEGSKA (reference sequence). The V segment lost 1 base and the J segment 1 base; nucleotides outside the gene matches: 2. This CDR3 is built from 16 residues. CDR3 DNA sequence: TGCAGTGCTAGAGCGACTAGCGGGGGATCCTACAATGAGCAGTTCTTC. Translated: CSARATSGGSYNEQFF.

The gene calls are TRBV30 and TRBJ1-1, with D uncertain. Germline V gene sequence: CDR1 GTSNPN, CDR2 SVGIG (reference sequence). The length of the CDR3 is 10 residues. This CDR3 is CAGENTEAFF. DNA for the CDR3: TGTGCGGGTGAGAACACTGAAGCTTTCTTT.

This clonotype was seen a handful of times. V usage is TRBV12-3 or TRBV12-4 and J usage is TRBJ1-6; D not resolved. CDR3 length: 15 amino acids. V lost 2 bases and J lost 6, with 11 bases in between. The CDR3 region has the DNA TGTGCCAGCAGTTTATCCGGCAGCTTTAATTCACCCCTCCACTTT. Translation: CASSLSGSFNSPLHF.

This clonotype was observed many times. The chain employs TRBV27 and TRBJ2-7; the D gene could be TRBD1 or TRBD2 (6 bases each). The CDR3 has 18 residues. The V end was cut by 2 bases, the J end by 7 bases, with 27 bases between. Germline CDR1 is MNHEY and CDR2 is SMNVEV (reference sequence). The CDR3 DNA reads TGTGCCAGCAGTTTAGGGCCCCCGGGGGCTACCCCGTCGAGGGAGCAGTACGTC. This codes for CASSLGPPGATPSREQYV.

This clonotype was detected only a few times. The chain links TRBV7-2 to TRBJ2-5; 7 nucleotides agree with TRBD2. This CDR3 has 16 amino acids. Germline V gives CDR1 SGHTA, CDR2 FQGNSA. V lost 5 bases to trimming and J lost 3 bases; unmatched junction nucleotides: 12. The CDR3 loop reads CASSPLGGGLKETQYF. The CDR3 coding sequence is TGTGCCAGCAGCCCGCTGGGGGGGGGATTAAAAGAGACCCAGTACTTC.

This chain joins TRBV6-2 or TRBV6-3 and TRBJ2-5; TRBD1 aligns across 10 bases. The junction had 10 bases not matched to a gene; V was cut back by 6 bases and J by 3 bases. The CDR3 has 16 amino acids. CDR1 and CDR2 from the germline V gene are MNHEY and SVGEGT. DNA for the CDR3: TGTGCCAGCAGACACCGACAGGGGGCAAACAAAGAGACCCAGTACTTC. This codes for CASRHRQGANKETQYF.

This clonotype was counted between two and nine times. The CDR3, as DNA: TGTGCCTGGGGCAGAACGGGCTATGGCTACACCTTC. Its translation is CAWGRTGYGYTF. The J gene is TRBJ1-2, the V gene TRBV30; no firm D call. Deletions cut 5 bases from V and 4 bases from J, with 11 bases between. The V gene's germline CDR1 is GTSNPN and CDR2 SVGIG (reference sequence). This CDR3 has 12 amino acids.

This chain joins TRBV14 and TRBJ2-5; no clear D gene. This CDR3 comprises 14 residues. Trimming took 0 bases from V and 6 from J, leaving 11 bases between them. Germline assignment: CDR1 SGHDN and CDR2 FVKESK. CDR3 coding DNA: TGTGCCAGCAGCCAAGAGGCTAGAGCGAAGACCCAGTACTTC. This sequence encodes CASSQEARAKTQYF.

The CDR3 protein is CASSPVDRGPDGYTF. The DNA for the CDR3 is TGTGCCAGCAGCCCAGTAGACAGGGGGCCTGATGGCTACACCTTC. V and J are TRBV7-3 and TRBJ1-2; 10 positions agree with TRBD1. The ends lost 5 bases at V and 6 bases at J; junction bases unmatched: 9. This CDR3 comprises 15 residues. Germline lookup yields CDR1 SGHTA and CDR2 FQGTGA.

The V call is TRBV27, the J call TRBJ1-1; the D gene is possibly TRBD1 (5 bases). Trimming took off 6 bases at V and 2 bases at J, with 13 bases between the two ends. The CDR3 loop spans 14 amino acids. Germline values: CDR1 MNHEY, CDR2 SMNVEV (reference sequence). The CDR3: CASRRQTFNTEAFF. As DNA, the CDR3 is TGTGCCAGCAGGAGACAGACCTTTAACACTGAAGCTTTCTTT.

With regard to this clonotype: A read error may be the cause here, since a much bigger clone is one base away. The chain carries TRBV20-1 and TRBJ2-1; 10 positions match TRBD2. Per germline, CDR1 DFQATT and CDR2 SNEGSKA (reference sequence). The CDR3 runs 15 residues. The CDR3 reads CSARQTSGSSNDQFF. CDR3 nucleotides: TGCAGTGCTAGACAGACTAGCGGGTCTAGTAATGACCAGTTCTTC.

The chain has TRBV30 and TRBJ2-1, with D perhaps given as TRBD1 or TRBD2 (5 bases each). This CDR3 is built from 11 residues. Germline-derived CDR1 and CDR2 are GTSNPN and SVGIG (reference sequence). DNA of the CDR3: TGTGCTTCCGATCAGGGAGATGAGCAGTTCTTC. This translates into CASDQGDEQFF.

This clonotype was seen more than once but under ten times. The chain is built from TRBV7-6 and TRBJ2-3; no clear D. The ends were cut back, 5 bases at V and 6 bases at J, with 6 bases in the middle. Germline CDR1 and CDR2: SGHVS and FNYEAQ. The CDR3 is made up of 11 amino acids. The CDR3 DNA is TGTGCCAGCAGCAAAGGGGATACGCAGTATTTT. Protein sequence: CASSKGDTQYF.

This chain joins TRBV12-3 or TRBV12-4 and TRBJ2-6; D not resolved. V shed 5 bases and J shed 4 bases, with 6 bases lying between them. CDR3 length: 13 residues. The CDR3 DNA follows: TGTGCCAGCAGTGTCAGGGGGGCCAACGTCCTGACTTTC. As protein: CASSVRGANVLTF.

Many counts were recorded for this clonotype. The chain combines TRBV29-1 with TRBJ1-1; no reliable D call. The CDR3 extends over 13 amino acids. The V end was cut by 0 bases, the J end by 3 bases, with 8 bases between. Germline lookup yields CDR1 SQVTM and CDR2 ANQGSEA. CDR3 amino acids: CSVEDLRDTEAFF. CDR3 sequence (DNA): TGCAGCGTTGAAGATCTACGGGACACTGAAGCTTTCTTT.

In its sample, this clonotype was seen many times. The genes are TRBV20-1 and TRBJ2-5, with 10 bases matching TRBD2. This CDR3 is built from 15 residues. CDR1 is DFQATT, CDR2 SNEGSKA, per germline (reference sequence). The J segment lost 5 bases and the V segment lost 2 bases, leaving 8 bases of the junction unmatched. Here the CDR3 reads CSARIAGGPRETQYF. The CDR3 nucleotides read TGCAGTGCTAGAATAGCGGGGGGACCCCGGGAGACCCAGTACTTC.

V gene TRBV24-1 combines with J gene TRBJ2-5, with TRBD1 as a possible D gene (6 bases). The CDR3 length is 13 residues. V lost 5 bases to trimming and J lost 5 bases, with 11 bases between them. Germline CDR1 is KGHDR and CDR2 is SFDVKD. The CDR3, as DNA: TGTGCCACCAGTGGACAGGTGAGGGAGACCCAGTACTTC. It encodes CATSGQVRETQYF.

This chain connects TRBV12-3 or TRBV12-4 to TRBJ1-1, with D possibly being TRBD1 (5 bases). This CDR3 comprises 15 residues. The V gene lost 2 bases and the J gene lost 1 base, with 11 bases spanning the gap. Written as DNA, the CDR3 is TGTGCCAGCAGTTTAATGGGACGGAGGAACACTGAAGCTTTCTTT. Amino acid sequence: CASSLMGRRNTEAFF.

The genes are TRBV7-9 and TRBJ1-2; D is uncertain. The CDR3 is made up of 14 amino acids. V was trimmed by 5 bases and J by 1 base, leaving 11 bases between them. Germline lookup yields CDR1 SEHNR and CDR2 FQNEAQ (reference sequence). The CDR3 here is CASSNSISNYGYTF. The CDR3 region has the DNA TGTGCCAGCAGCAATAGCATCAGTAACTATGGCTACACCTTC.

This clonotype was picked up many times. The rearrangement uses TRBV6-1 and TRBJ1-2; 7 bases fit TRBD1. This CDR3 has 15 residues. Per germline, CDR1 MNHNS and CDR2 SASEGT. The V gene end was trimmed by 7 bases and the J gene end by 7 bases; junction bases not matched to a gene: 15. This CDR3 reads CASTLQTTGRSGYTF. In nucleotides, the CDR3 is TGTGCCAGCACCCTCCAGACGACAGGGCGGTCTGGCTACACCTTC.

This clonotype has at least ten counts. The chain is built from TRBV20-1 and TRBJ2-6; D unclear. Germline assignment: CDR1 DFQATT and CDR2 SNEGSKA (reference sequence). CDR3 length: 17 residues. Trimming cost V 1 base and J 0 bases, with 13 bases left between them. CDR3 sequence (DNA): TGCAGTGCTAGAGCAAGGGCAGCTATCTCTGGGGCCAACGTCCTGACTTTC. Its translation: CSARARAAISGANVLTF.

J is TRBJ2-6 and V is TRBV20-1, with 7 positions matching TRBD1. CDR3 length equals 16 residues. The J segment lost 1 base and the V segment lost 5 bases, leaving 8 bases of the junction unmatched. CDR1 is DFQATT, CDR2 SNEGSKA, per germline (reference sequence). DNA of the CDR3: TGCAGTGCTCGGCAGGGACAGACTTCTGGGGCCAACGTCCTGACTTTC. It encodes CSARQGQTSGANVLTF.

This clonotype has only a few counts. DNA of the CDR3: TGTGCCAGCAGCGACGCCCCGCCGCTGAACACTGAAGCTTTCTTT. It codes for CASSDAPPLNTEAFF. The J gene is TRBJ1-1, the V gene TRBV12-3 or TRBV12-4, with D hard to call. CDR3 length: 15 residues. V lost 6 bases and J 0 bases, leaving 14 bases between the germline ends.